A single sample is the source of the 15 T cell receptor beta chains below, sequenced in a study of shared clonotypes between healthy human individuals. The assay was immunoSEQ multiplex PCR, and TCRdb's table has in-frame clones only and misses some. The sample gives millions of clones, over 90% of which show up once; approximately 0.4% is in the top ten. The sample was naive CD4+ T cells from PBMCs. Described subset: CD45RA+ positively selected. Receptors originate from a man younger than 35 in good health. Some clones in this sample may be carry-over from other donors' samples.

This rearrangement joins TRBV5-1 to TRBJ1-3; the D gene is possibly TRBD1 (6 bases). This CDR3 region has 15 residues. Trimming left V 0 bases short and J 4 bases short, with 11 bases between. Germline V gene sequence: CDR1 SGHRS, CDR2 YFSETQ. The CDR3, as DNA: TGCGCCAGCAGCTTGGGGGGGCAAGCCGGAAACACCATATATTTT. Protein: CASSLGGQAGNTIYF.

In regard to this clone: A much more abundant neighbour one base away suggests this may be a read error. This CDR3 is also generated by other DNA sequences in the sample. The rearrangement uses TRBV7-8 and TRBJ2-5; D gene uncertain. The CDR3 covers 13 residues. V shed 1 base and J shed 2 bases, with 5 bases lying between them. Germline loops: CDR1 SGHVS, CDR2 FQNEAQ. CDR3 in amino acids: CASSLGRQETQYF. CDR3 in DNA: TGTGCCAGCAGCTTAGGCAGACAAGAGACCCAGTACTTC. Complete variable domain (other parts from reference TRBV7-8 and TRBJ2-5): GAGVSQSPRYKVAKRGQDVALRCDPISGHVSLFWYQQALGQGPEFLTYFQNEAQLDKSGLPSDRFFAERPEGSVSTLKIQRTQQEDSAVYLCASSLGRQETQYFGPGTRLLVL.

DNA for the CDR3: TGTGCCAGCAGCCGGGGTCTTACTTCCTACGAGCAGTACTTC. It is translated as CASSRGLTSYEQYF. The J gene is TRBJ2-7, the V gene TRBV6-5, with D perhaps matching TRBD2 (5 bases). V lost 6 bases and J lost 1, with 13 bases in between. The CDR3 spans 14 residues. CDR1 is MNHEY and CDR2 is SVGAGI in the germline V gene.

This chain links TRBV10-1 with TRBJ2-1, with 13 bases fitting TRBD2. The CDR3 sequence is 17 residues long. The germline V gene has CDR1 WNHNN and CDR2 SYGVQD (reference sequence). Germline trimming cut 4 bases from V and 6 bases from J; bases unmatched to any gene: 9. CDR3 loop: CASSGPFTSGRVNEQFF. Here the CDR3 DNA reads TGCGCCAGCAGTGGTCCTTTCACTAGCGGGAGGGTCAATGAGCAGTTCTTC.

The chain joins TRBV4-1 to TRBJ1-3, with D hard to call. The V end was cut by 0 bases, the J end by 4 bases, with 10 bases between. CDR1 and CDR2 from the germline V gene are MGHRA and YSYEKL. The CDR3 covers 15 residues. The CDR3 protein is CASSQDRTVGNTIYF. The CDR3 coding sequence is TGCGCCAGCAGCCAAGATAGGACGGTGGGAAACACCATATATTTT.

The chain combines TRBV4-2 with TRBJ2-5; TRBD2 aligns across 8 bases. V lost 1 base, J lost 2 bases, and 6 bases stayed unmatched. The CDR3 is 16 amino acids. CDR1 and CDR2 from the germline V gene are LGHNA and YNFKEQ. CDR3 amino acids: CASSQVGSGTQETQYF. The CDR3 nucleotides are TGTGCCAGCAGCCAAGTGGGTAGCGGGACTCAAGAGACCCAGTACTTC.

The chain has TRBV5-1 and TRBJ2-5; D may match TRBD1 or TRBD2 (5 bases each). Looked up from germline, CDR1 is SGHRS and CDR2 is YFSETQ. Trimming took 4 bases from V and 1 from J, leaving 17 bases between them. This CDR3 region has 16 residues. The CDR3 region is CASSQVGDLPQETQYF. In nucleotides, the CDR3 is TGCGCCAGCAGCCAGGTGGGGGATCTCCCCCAAGAGACCCAGTACTTC.

The J gene is TRBJ1-3, the V gene TRBV27; weak D call: TRBD1 (6 bases). Trimming took off 5 bases at V and 6 bases at J, with 17 bases between the two ends. Germline-derived CDR1 and CDR2 are MNHEY and SMNVEV (reference sequence). This CDR3 is built from 15 residues. The CDR3 DNA reads as TGTGCCAGCAGTCTTACAGGGCCCAAACCAAACACCATATATTTT. The encoded protein is CASSLTGPKPNTIYF.

The chain carries TRBV5-5 and TRBJ1-2; D is perhaps TRBD1 (5 bases). The CDR3 totals 11 residues. Trimming shortened V by 2 bases and J by 9 bases, and 8 bases separated the two germline ends. Germline V lookup: CDR1 SGHKS, CDR2 YYEKEE (reference sequence). In DNA form, the CDR3 reads TGTGCCAGCAGCTTCAGGGAAAGCTACACCTTC. Translated: CASSFRESYTF.

The rearrangement uses TRBV30 and TRBJ2-2, with D maybe TRBD2 (7 bases). Looked up from germline, CDR1 is GTSNPN and CDR2 is SVGIG (reference sequence). The CDR3 extends over 15 amino acids. V lost 2 bases and J lost 0, with 10 bases in between. The CDR3 sequence: CAWSSGGTNTGELFF. In DNA form, the CDR3 reads TGTGCCTGGAGTTCGGGGGGCACGAACACCGGGGAGCTGTTTTTT.

CDR3: CAWRNPLAGWGGEQFF. CDR3 bases: TGTGCCTGGAGGAACCCTCTAGCGGGATGGGGTGGTGAGCAGTTCTTC. V usage is TRBV30 and J usage is TRBJ2-1, with 9 bases identical to TRBD2. V shed 3 bases and J 9 bases; nucleotides not matched to a gene: 15. Per the germline V gene, CDR1 is GTSNPN and CDR2 is SVGIG (reference sequence). The CDR3 is 16 amino acids.

V usage is TRBV28 and J usage is TRBJ2-1; the D is unclear. This CDR3 contains 14 residues. In germline, CDR1 is MDHEN, CDR2 SYDVKM. V lost 3 bases to trimming and J lost 5 bases, with 11 bases between them. This CDR3 reads CASSFWSSHNEQFF. In DNA, the CDR3 is TGTGCCAGCAGTTTTTGGAGTTCCCACAATGAGCAGTTCTTC. Filled out from reference TRBV28 and TRBJ2-1, the complete variable domain reads DVKVTQSSRYLVKRTGEKVFLECVQDMDHENMFWYRQDPGLGLRLIYFSYDVKMKEKGDIPEGYSVSREKKERFSLILESASTNQTSMYLCASSFWSSHNEQFFGPGTRLTVL.

Comments on this clone: Other nucleotide sequences from this sample produce the same CDR3. The chain uses TRBV18 and TRBJ2-6, with TRBD1 matching 9 bases. Germline loops: CDR1 KGHSH, CDR2 LQKENI. The trim removed 0 bases at V and 2 bases at J, leaving 2 bases unmatched. This CDR3 comprises 17 residues. The CDR3 reads CASSPPGQGAGANVLTF. The CDR3 DNA reads TGTGCCAGCTCACCACCGGGACAGGGAGCTGGGGCCAACGTCCTGACTTTC.

The chain combines TRBV28 with TRBJ2-5, with D possibly TRBD2 on 6 matching bases. Trimming stripped 5 bases from V and 1 base from J, with 20 bases between. In germline, CDR1 is MDHEN, CDR2 SYDVKM. The CDR3 loop spans 17 amino acids. The CDR3 DNA reads as TGTGCCAGCAGTCTGACGTCCCGGGACTTAAGCCAAGAGACCCAGTACTTC. It encodes CASSLTSRDLSQETQYF.

This chain connects TRBV5-1 to TRBJ2-7, with TRBD1 as a possible D gene (7 bases). Trimming cost V 6 bases and J 4 bases, with 20 bases left between them. Looked up from germline, CDR1 is SGHRS and CDR2 is YFSETQ. The CDR3 length is 15 residues. CDR3 sequence (DNA): TGCGCCAGCACCCTGGGACTCGGGACAGCTTACGAGCAGTACTTC. It codes for CASTLGLGTAYEQYF.